The entry below gives a single TCR beta chain sequence along with its context. Its antigen is not known. This table comes from immunoSEQ multiplex PCR, and its TCRdb copy is limited to in-frame clones, with some not included. The table shows approximately 65,000 clones, with 87% occurring only once. This CDR3 is 14 amino acids long. Deletions cut 5 bases from V and 5 bases from J, with 15 bases between. Germline CDR1 is MNHEY and CDR2 is SVGAGI. These data come from a study of lymphopenia after photon versus proton radiotherapy. Study-wide findings and caveats: Relative stability marked proton patients; photon patients lost diversity and naive cells. After the lymphocyte nadir, photon-treated repertoires showed oligoclonal expansion, especially of CD8+ Temra cells. Post-nadir TCR diversity decline inversely tracked overall survival among those who died. Better survival with proton therapy was suggested as possible, not demonstrated.

The clonotype originates from a man aged 80 or over with esophageal cancer. The V call is TRBV6-5, the J call TRBJ2-5; a weak D match, TRBD1 (6 bases). This material consisted of peripheral blood, taken from a patient treated with proton-based radiotherapy. For the CDR3, the DNA is TGTGCCAGCAGTCCACAGGGTGGTTTGGAGACCCAGTACTTC. Protein sequence: CASSPQGGLETQYF.